What follows are 10 T cell receptor beta chains derived from one specimen sequenced in a study of blood T cells in healthy people across ages. The use of a sample-barcoded 5' primer and a J-beta primer mix characterized a second PCR of about 7 to 12 cycles. From the 5' RACE reads, TCRdb called clonotypes with MiXCR, one entry per CDR3 protein. The data hold roughly 1.4 million distinct CDR3 sequences, with roughly 60% observed a single time. Sequencing was performed on blood. These receptor sequences come from a man between 18 and 35 years old in good health.

This clonotype was seen a few times. V usage is TRBV6-5 and J usage is TRBJ2-3; tentatively, D is TRBD2 (6 bases). The ends were cut back, 7 bases at V and 6 bases at J, with 11 bases in the middle. The CDR3 length is 12 residues. Per the germline V gene, CDR1 is MNHEY and CDR2 is SVGAGI. CDR3: CASTGSADTQYF. DNA for the CDR3: TGTGCCAGCACCGGGAGTGCGGATACGCAGTATTTT.

The chain joins TRBV11-2 to TRBJ1-1; TRBD1 aligns across 8 bases. The V and J ends lost 5 bases and 8 bases, in that order; junction bases with no gene match: 7. The CDR3 runs 13 residues. Germline V lookup: CDR1 SGHAT, CDR2 FQNNGV. CDR3 region: CASSPTTGAEAFF. CDR3 nucleotide sequence: TGTGCCAGCAGCCCGACGACAGGGGCGGAAGCTTTCTTT.

The chain combines TRBV10-3 with TRBJ2-7; D gene uncertain. This CDR3 has 11 residues. Germline loops: CDR1 ENHRY, CDR2 SYGVKD. V was trimmed by 4 bases and J by 5 bases, leaving 6 bases between them. The CDR3, as DNA: TGTGCCATCAGTGTTAGGGACGAGCAGTACTTC. Protein: CAISVRDEQYF.

Turning to this clonotype: A much larger clonotype is one base distant, so this may be a read error. This chain links TRBV11-2 with TRBJ2-7, with 13 bases identical to TRBD2. CDR1 is SGHAT and CDR2 is FQNNGV in the germline V gene. Germline trimming cut 5 bases from V and 7 bases from J; bases unmatched to any gene: 17. The CDR3 is 18 amino acids. The CDR3 nucleotides are TGTGCCAGCAGCGGTAGGACTAGCGGGGGTGGGTCCTACAATGAGCAGTACTTC. It is translated as CASSGRTSGGGSYNEQYF.

This clonotype was counted only a few times. The chain uses TRBV24-1 and TRBJ2-3, with a weak D call TRBD2 (5 bases). V was trimmed by 9 bases and J by 4 bases, leaving 13 bases between them. The CDR3 is made up of 13 amino acids. Germline V lookup: CDR1 KGHDR, CDR2 SFDVKD. The CDR3 loop reads CATSGIGADTQYF. The CDR3 coding sequence is TGTGCCACCTCGGGAATCGGAGCAGATACGCAGTATTTT.

This chain connects TRBV4-1 to TRBJ1-5; D ambiguous. Per germline, CDR1 MGHRA and CDR2 YSYEKL. This CDR3 comprises 15 residues. Trimming shortened V by 5 bases and J by 5 bases, and 16 bases separated the two germline ends. The CDR3 DNA reads TGCGCCAGCAGCTCCCTCGGGCAGGCTTATCAGCCCCAGCATTTT. Translation: CASSSLGQAYQPQHF.

The chain has TRBV5-6 and TRBJ2-3; weak D call: TRBD1 (6 bases). V was pared by 2 bases and J by 6 bases, with 13 bases between. Germline V gene lookup returns CDR1 SGHDT and CDR2 YYEEEE. The CDR3 loop spans 14 amino acids. CDR3 nucleotides: TGTGCCAGCAGCTTTCAAGGGGGATGGGATACGCAGTATTTT. It is translated as CASSFQGGWDTQYF.

The CDR3 here is CACSSDRPYEQYF. As DNA, the CDR3 is TGTGCCTGTAGCTCTGACAGACCTTACGAGCAGTACTTC. The chain employs TRBV11-2 and TRBJ2-7, with D tentatively TRBD1 (5 bases). Trimming removed 11 bases from V and 4 bases from J, with 18 bases in between. There are 13 residues in the CDR3. Germline V CDR1 and CDR2: SGHAT, FQNNGV. Full variable domain (remainder filled in from reference TRBV11-2 and TRBJ2-7): EAGVAQSPRYKIIEKRQSVAFWCNPISGHATLYWYQQILGQGPKLLIQFQNNGVVDDSQLPKDRFSAERLKGVDSTLKIQPAKLEDSAVYLCACSSDRPYEQYFGPGTRLTVT.

This sequence joins TRBV16 and TRBJ2-7, with 10 bases matching TRBD2. CDR3 size: 16 residues. The V gene end was trimmed by 3 bases and the J gene end by 5 bases; junction bases not matched to a gene: 10. Germline loops: CDR1 KGHSY, CDR2 FQNENV. CDR3 DNA: TGTGCCAGCAGCCATTCCCCGGGACTAGCGCCAAACGAGCAGTACTTC. Translating gives CASSHSPGLAPNEQYF.

The J gene is TRBJ2-4, the V gene TRBV29-1; D tentatively fits TRBD1 or TRBD2 (5 bases each). The DNA end favors TRBJ2-7, so the J call may be wrong. The CDR3 extends over 13 amino acids. Germline CDR1 is SQVTM and CDR2 is ANQGSEA. CDR3 sequence reads: CSVEEMTGPEQYF. The CDR3 DNA sequence: TGCAGCGTTGAAGAAATGACGGGACCCGAGCAGTACTTC.